What follows are 31 T cell receptor beta chains derived from one specimen sequenced in a study of cytomegalovirus exposure and HLA in healthy donors. The PCR ran on 60 Vbeta and 13 Jbeta primers. Only in-frame clones appear in the TCRdb table, and some are missing; sequencing was by immunoSEQ multiplex PCR. The sample comprises over 110,000 clones, about three quarters of which are singletons, and less than 1.5% rests with the top ten. Sequences were obtained from PBMCs. The receptors here all came from a male donor in good health and CMV-seropositive.

The genes are TRBV28 and TRBJ2-7; D might be TRBD1 (5 bases). CDR1 is MDHEN and CDR2 is SYDVKM in the germline V gene. CDR3 length equals 16 residues. Trimming stripped 6 bases from V and 1 base from J, with 19 bases between. CDR3 amino acids: CASSSPTGLVSYEQYF. As DNA, the CDR3 is TGTGCCAGCAGCTCTCCAACAGGTCTTGTTTCCTACGAGCAGTACTTC.

V is TRBV5-1 and J is TRBJ2-7; D might be TRBD1 (7 bases). Trimming cost V 4 bases and J 3 bases, with 17 bases left between them. CDR1 is SGHRS, CDR2 YFSETQ, per germline. The CDR3 is 15 residues long. The CDR3 sequence: CASSQAQGTFYEQYF. Written as DNA, the CDR3 is TGCGCCAGCAGCCAGGCACAGGGGACTTTCTACGAGCAGTACTTC.

The chain joins TRBV7-9 to TRBJ2-4, with D tentatively TRBD2 (6 bases). With 1 base removed from V and 7 bases from J, the gap between germline ends came to 14 bases. The germline gives CDR1 SEHNR, CDR2 FQNEAQ (reference sequence). CDR3 size: 15 residues. The CDR3 nucleotides are TGTGCCAGCAGCTTAGTCGGGGGACCACTCAACATTCAGTACTTC. Protein product: CASSLVGGPLNIQYF.

This chain connects TRBV27 to TRBJ1-5; possible D gene TRBD1, 6 bases. The CDR3 consists of 14 residues. Germline V gives CDR1 MNHEY, CDR2 SMNVEV (reference sequence). Trimming cost V 5 bases and J 6 bases, with 14 bases left between them. CDR3 in amino acids: CASSPAGAGQPQHF. The CDR3 bases are TGTGCCAGCAGTCCCGCGGGGGCAGGTCAGCCCCAGCATTTT.

The CDR3 nucleotides are TGTGCCACTGAAGCGAACGAGCAGTACTTC. Its translation is CATEANEQYF. The chain has TRBV2 and TRBJ2-7; D is unresolved. This CDR3 is built from 10 residues. CDR1 SNHLY and CDR2 FYNNEI come from the germline V gene. Trimming removed 10 bases at V and 5 bases at J, with 9 bases between.

This sequence joins TRBV12-5 and TRBJ2-3, with 13 bases lining up with TRBD2. After removal of 3 bases from V and 5 bases from J, the junction contained 5 bases not matched to a gene. Germline assignment: CDR1 LGHNT and CDR2 FRNRAP. The CDR3 runs 16 residues. The DNA for the CDR3 is TGTGCTAGTGGTTTAGTTACTAGCGGGAGGGTAGATACGCAGTATTTT. Translation: CASGLVTSGRVDTQYF.

The chain links TRBV7-2 to TRBJ2-5, with a weak D call TRBD1 (6 bases). The CDR3 extends over 16 amino acids. The V end was cut by 5 bases, the J end by 2 bases, with 18 bases between. Germline CDR1 SGHTA, CDR2 FQGNSA. The CDR3 sequence: CASSGSLTGRQETQYF. For the CDR3, the DNA is TGTGCCAGCAGCGGCAGCCTGACAGGACGGCAAGAGACCCAGTACTTC.

In its sample, this clone was seen a few times. V is TRBV29-1 and J is TRBJ2-7, with 13 bases fitting TRBD2. The V segment lost 6 bases and the J segment 6 bases; nucleotides outside the gene matches: 8. Germline V gene sequence: CDR1 SQVTM, CDR2 ANQGSEA. The CDR3 spans 14 residues. The CDR3 DNA is TGCAGCGTCGGGACTAGCGGGACCGCGTTCGAGCAGTACTTC. Translation: CSVGTSGTAFEQYF.

Comments on this clone: Distinct nucleotide sequences in the sample also encode this CDR3. This rearrangement joins TRBV5-1 to TRBJ1-5; tentative D call: TRBD1 (5 bases). The CDR3 has 15 residues. Trimming left V 0 bases short and J 0 bases short, with 7 bases between. From germline, CDR1 is SGHRS and CDR2 YFSETQ. The CDR3 sequence is CASSLAGDSNQPQHF. DNA for the CDR3: TGCGCCAGCAGCTTGGCGGGGGATAGCAATCAGCCCCAGCATTTT.

The chain recombines TRBV19 with TRBJ2-7; D remains unclear. CDR3 size: 13 residues. In germline, CDR1 is LNHDA, CDR2 SQIVND (reference sequence). Trimming took 4 bases from V and 6 from J, leaving 13 bases between them. This CDR3 reads CASSTRSAIEQYF. The CDR3 bases are TGTGCCAGTAGTACCAGGTCGGCTATCGAGCAGTACTTC.

The V call is TRBV15, the J call TRBJ1-5, with D unresolved. Per the germline V gene, CDR1 is LNHNV and CDR2 is YYDKDF (reference sequence). The CDR3 consists of 14 residues. V lost 0 bases and J 7 bases, leaving 10 bases between the germline ends. As DNA, the CDR3 is TGTGCCACCAGCAGAGATCCCCTCGAGCAGCCCCAGCATTTT. Encoded protein: CATSRDPLEQPQHF. Combining the CDR3 with reference TRBV15 and TRBJ1-5 gives the whole variable domain DAMVIQNPRYQVTQFGKPVTLSCSQTLNHNVMYWYQQKSSQAPKLLFHYYDKDFNNEADTPDNFQSRRPNTSFCFLDIRSPGLGDTAMYLCATSRDPLEQPQHFGDGTRLSIL.

The chain carries TRBV7-9 and TRBJ1-4, with TRBD1 identical over 7 bases. The CDR3 runs to 15 residues. The germline V gene encodes CDR1 SEHNR and CDR2 FQNEAQ (reference sequence). Trimming took 4 bases from V and 5 from J; bases not matched to a gene: 7. The CDR3 DNA is TGTGCCAGCAGCTCGGCGGGACAGCTCAATGAAAAACTGTTTTTT. Protein sequence: CASSSAGQLNEKLFF.

The V gene is TRBV9, the J gene TRBJ1-5, with unresolved D. Germline V gives CDR1 SGDLS, CDR2 YYNGEE. Trimming took 2 bases from V and 7 from J, leaving 16 bases between them. The length of the CDR3 is 15 residues. CDR3 sequence (DNA): TGTGCCAGCAGCGTTGGTGGATTAGCGACGCAGCCCCAGCATTTT. This gives the protein CASSVGGLATQPQHF.

This clone was found a few times. The rearrangement uses TRBV19 and TRBJ1-5; possible D gene TRBD1, 6 bases. Germline-derived CDR1 and CDR2 are LNHDA and SQIVND (reference sequence). The V end was cut by 5 bases, the J end by 6 bases, with 17 bases between. This CDR3 spans 15 amino acids. The CDR3 coding sequence is TGTGCCAGTAGTTTCCACAACAGGGCCTTTCAGCCCCAGCATTTT. Translation: CASSFHNRAFQPQHF.

The V and J genes are TRBV10-1 and TRBJ1-1, with TRBD1 matching over 10 bases. Losses at the gene ends were 8 bases for V and 6 bases for J; bases not matched to a gene: 18. Germline lookup yields CDR1 WNHNN and CDR2 SYGVQD (reference sequence). The CDR3 sequence is 17 residues long. The CDR3: CASSSARDRGRPAEAFF. The CDR3 DNA sequence: TGCGCCAGCTCATCTGCCCGGGACAGGGGAAGGCCAGCTGAAGCTTTCTTT.

This clone appeared a few times. The rearrangement uses TRBV19 and TRBJ1-1, with TRBD1 as a possible D gene (5 bases). V lost 3 bases, J lost 4 bases, and 18 bases lay in between. The CDR3 contains 16 residues. The germline CDR1 and CDR2 sequences are LNHDA and SQIVND (reference sequence). CDR3 sequence reads: CASSILDRQLGTEAFF. The CDR3 DNA reads as TGTGCCAGTAGTATCCTCGACAGACAGCTGGGCACTGAAGCTTTCTTT.

This clone was picked up one time. The CDR3 nucleotides are TGTGCCAGCAGCCCACGTCCCGGGACTAGCGGGAGGCCCAAGGGGTTCTTC. Its translation is CASSPRPGTSGRPKGFF. The V and J genes are TRBV11-2 and TRBJ2-1, with 15 positions matching TRBD2. Germline V lookup: CDR1 SGHAT, CDR2 FQNNGV. V lost 5 bases, J lost 15 bases, and 17 bases stayed unmatched. The CDR3 runs to 17 residues.

As DNA, the CDR3 is TGTGCCAGTAGTAGGACAGGGGGCAGCATCAATGAGCAGTTCTTC. As protein: CASSRTGGSINEQFF. This chain joins TRBV19 and TRBJ2-1; 11 bases map to TRBD1. Looked up from germline, CDR1 is LNHDA and CDR2 is SQIVND (reference sequence). V dropped 4 bases and J dropped 6; count of bases not matched to a gene: 5. This CDR3 is 15 amino acids long.

This rearrangement joins TRBV30 to TRBJ2-2; possibly TRBD2 for D (5 bases). Trimming removed 0 bases at V and 3 bases at J, with 14 bases between. Germline CDR1 reads GTSNPN; CDR2 reads SVGIG (reference sequence). This CDR3 spans 16 amino acids. The CDR3 spells CAWSVIEGRDTGELFF. The CDR3 DNA sequence: TGTGCCTGGAGTGTAATTGAGGGTAGGGACACCGGGGAGCTGTTTTTT. Variable domain in full (rest from reference TRBV30 and TRBJ2-2): SQTIHQWPATLVQPVGSPLSLECTVEGTSNPNLYWYRQAAGRGLQLLFYSVGIGQISSEVPQNLSASRPQDRQFILSSKKLLLSDSGFYLCAWSVIEGRDTGELFFGEGSRLTVL.

The genes are TRBV28 and TRBJ1-1; D remains unclear. The CDR3 is made up of 13 amino acids. Germline assignment: CDR1 MDHEN and CDR2 SYDVKM. Trimming pared 3 bases from V and 6 bases from J, leaving 11 bases between. The chain's CDR3 is CASSFQGRAEAFF. The CDR3 DNA follows: TGTGCCAGCAGTTTTCAAGGGAGGGCTGAAGCTTTCTTT.

In the case of this clone: A junction boundary mismatches the germline segment, possibly from a read error. The gene calls are TRBV7-7 and TRBJ2-3; 11 bases align to TRBD2. There are 21 residues in the CDR3. Germline-derived CDR1 and CDR2 are SSHAT and FNYEAQ (reference sequence). The CDR3 region has the DNA TGTGCTAGCAGCTTAAAGAGGGGTTGGAGGGCTAGCGGGAGGTGCACAGATACGCAGTATTTT. Protein: CASSLKRGWRASGRCTDTQYF.

The chain links TRBV5-4 to TRBJ2-2, with TRBD1 matching 9 bases. Losses at the gene ends were 4 bases for V and 5 bases for J; bases not matched to a gene: 6. The germline gives CDR1 SGHNT, CDR2 YYREEE (reference sequence). The length of the CDR3 is 15 residues. The CDR3 reads CASSHGDRETGELFF. The CDR3 DNA is TGTGCCAGCAGCCACGGGGACAGGGAGACCGGGGAGCTGTTTTTT.

The V call is TRBV7-8, the J call TRBJ2-7; maybe TRBD2 (6 bases). Trimming pared 5 bases from V and 0 bases from J, leaving 14 bases between. From germline, CDR1 is SGHVS and CDR2 FQNEAQ. This CDR3 is built from 15 residues. The CDR3 DNA is TGTGCCAGCAGCCCCGGACTACTCAGCTCCTACGAGCAGTACTTC. Translation gives CASSPGLLSSYEQYF.

V and J are TRBV7-2 and TRBJ2-1, with D possibly TRBD2 on 7 matching bases. Germline V lookup: CDR1 SGHTA, CDR2 FQGNSA. V was pared by 5 bases and J by 0 bases, with 20 bases between. The CDR3 has 18 amino acids. The CDR3 sequence is CASSIRGGGGSSYNEQFF. Here the CDR3 DNA reads TGTGCCAGCAGCATCAGGGGTGGGGGGGGGAGCTCCTACAATGAGCAGTTCTTC. Based on the CDR3 plus reference TRBV7-2 and TRBJ2-1, the full variable domain is GAGVSQSPSNKVTEKGKDVELRCDPISGHTALYWYRQSLGQGLEFLIYFQGNSAPDKSGLPSDRFSAERTGGSVSTLTIQRTQQEDSAVYLCASSIRGGGGSSYNEQFFGPGTRLTVL.

This chain joins TRBV29-1 and TRBJ1-1, with unresolved D. Trimming took off 4 bases at V and 5 bases at J, with 14 bases between the two ends. Germline V gives CDR1 SQVTM, CDR2 ANQGSEA. This CDR3 spans 13 amino acids. The CDR3 coding sequence is TGCAGCGTTGTGAGGGCCACCCGAACTGAAGCTTTCTTT. Its translation is CSVVRATRTEAFF.

This chain uses TRBV10-1 with TRBJ2-1; D perhaps matches TRBD2 (6 bases). The CDR3 sequence is 15 residues long. Per germline, CDR1 WNHNN and CDR2 SYGVQD (reference sequence). V lost 7 bases, J lost 5 bases, and 18 bases lay in between. CDR3 in amino acids: CASKKKRASHNEQFF. The CDR3 DNA is TGCGCCAGCAAAAAAAAGCGGGCGAGTCACAATGAGCAGTTCTTC.

J is TRBJ2-6 and V is TRBV19; TRBD1 aligns across 8 bases. The CDR3 loop spans 18 amino acids. The V segment lost 3 bases and the J segment 0 bases; nucleotides outside the gene matches: 7. CDR1 is LNHDA, CDR2 SQIVND, per germline (reference sequence). Here the CDR3 DNA reads TGTGCCAGTAGTATGCAGGGGGCTCCAAGCTCTGGGGCCAACGTCCTGACTTTC. Translated: CASSMQGAPSSGANVLTF.

This clone was seen once. This chain connects TRBV9 to TRBJ2-3, with TRBD2 matching 7 bases. The CDR3 is 16 amino acids. Per the germline V gene, CDR1 is SGDLS and CDR2 is YYNGEE. V lost 0 bases and J lost 4; bases outside the gene matches: 8. The DNA of the CDR3 is TGTGCCAGCAGCGTAGCTAGCGGAACTCCCCCAGATACGCAGTATTTT. It codes for CASSVASGTPPDTQYF.

This chain joins TRBV7-9 and TRBJ2-3; D is possibly TRBD2 (5 bases). The CDR3 runs to 15 residues. V shed 5 bases and J shed 2 bases, with 14 bases lying between them. CDR1 and CDR2 (germline): SEHNR, FQNEAQ (reference sequence). CDR3 coding DNA: TGTGCCAGCAGCACCCCGGGTAGCGACACAGATACGCAGTATTTT. This sequence encodes CASSTPGSDTDTQYF.

The chain combines TRBV28 with TRBJ1-2; D is unresolved. In germline, CDR1 is MDHEN, CDR2 SYDVKM. This CDR3 contains 16 residues. Trimming left V 1 base short and J 0 bases short, with 12 bases between. The CDR3 coding sequence is TGTGCCAGCAGTTTATCAGGACTACTTCCTAACTATGGCTACACCTTC. This codes for CASSLSGLLPNYGYTF.

A few counts support this clone. This chain uses TRBV6-4 with TRBJ2-1; 13 bases match TRBD2. The length of the CDR3 is 16 residues. Germline lookup yields CDR1 MRHNA and CDR2 SNTAGT. V lost 4 bases and J lost 4; bases outside the gene matches: 4. In DNA, the CDR3 is TGTGCCAGCAGTGCCTCGGGACTAGCGGGATACAATGAGCAGTTCTTC. Amino acids: CASSASGLAGYNEQFF.